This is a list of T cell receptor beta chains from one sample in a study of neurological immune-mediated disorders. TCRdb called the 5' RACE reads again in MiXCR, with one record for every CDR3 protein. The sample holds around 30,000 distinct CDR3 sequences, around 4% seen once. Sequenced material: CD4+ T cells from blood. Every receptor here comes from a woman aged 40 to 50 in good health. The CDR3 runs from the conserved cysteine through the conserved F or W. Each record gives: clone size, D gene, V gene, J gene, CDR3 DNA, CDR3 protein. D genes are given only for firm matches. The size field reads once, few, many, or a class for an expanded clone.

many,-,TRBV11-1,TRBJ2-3,TGTGCCAGCAGCGACCGGGACAGCACAGATACGCAGTATTTT,CASSDRDSTDTQYF
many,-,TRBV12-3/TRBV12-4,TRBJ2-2,TGTGCCAGCAGAACCACCGGGGAGCTGTTTTTT,CASRTTGELFF
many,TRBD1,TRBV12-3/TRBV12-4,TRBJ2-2,TGTGCCAGCAGCAAAAACGCCGGGACAGGATCCGGGGAGCTGTTTTTT,CASSKNAGTGSGELFF
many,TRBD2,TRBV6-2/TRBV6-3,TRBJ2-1,TGTGCCAGCAGTACGCCGGGACTAGCGTCACCCTACAATGAGCAGTTCTTC,CASSTPGLASPYNEQFF
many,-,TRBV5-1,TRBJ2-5,TGCGCCAGCAGCTTGGGGTGGGCGGTCCAAGAGACCCAGTACTTC,CASSLGWAVQETQYF
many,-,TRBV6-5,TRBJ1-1,TGTGCCAGCAGTTACTCCAAACAGAGGGACACTGAAGCTTTCTTT,CASSYSKQRDTEAFF
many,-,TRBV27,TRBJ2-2,TGTGCCAGCAGTTTCGCGGTAACCACCGGGGAGCTGTTTTTT,CASSFAVTTGELFF
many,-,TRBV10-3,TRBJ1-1,TGTGCCATCAGCCGGGACCCAGGCACTGAAGCTTTCTTT,CAISRDPGTEAFF
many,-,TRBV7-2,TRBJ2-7,TGTGCCAGCAGCTTAGGACTAGCCTACGAGCAGTACTTC,CASSLGLAYEQYF
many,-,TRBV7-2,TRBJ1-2,TGTGCCAGCAGCTTAGCCTCCCAGGGTGGCTACACCTTC,CASSLASQGGYTF
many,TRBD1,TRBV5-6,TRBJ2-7,TGTGCCAGCAGCGCCGGGCCGGGCAGGGGGTTCTTC,CASSAGPGRGFF
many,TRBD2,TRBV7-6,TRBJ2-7,TGTGCCAGCAGCCCTAGCGGGTACGCCTACGAGCAGTACTTC,CASSPSGYAYEQYF
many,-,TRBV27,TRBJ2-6,TGTGCCAGCAGTTTTTGGTCGGACAGCTACTCTGGGGCCAACGTCCTGACTTTC,CASSFWSDSYSGANVLTF
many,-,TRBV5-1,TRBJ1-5,TGCGCCAGCAGCTTGGATGGCCAGCCTAATCAGCCCCAGCATTTT,CASSLDGQPNQPQHF
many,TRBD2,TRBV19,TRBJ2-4,TGTGCCAGTAGTCCCTCGTCCGGGGGGATAGCCAAAAACATTCAGTACTTC,CASSPSSGGIAKNIQYF
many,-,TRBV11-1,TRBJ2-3,TGTGCCAGCAGCTTAACCCCCTCGGATACGCAGTATTTT,CASSLTPSDTQYF
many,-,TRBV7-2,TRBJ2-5,TGTGCCAGCAGCCGACGAAACCAAGAGACCCAGTACTTC,CASSRRNQETQYF
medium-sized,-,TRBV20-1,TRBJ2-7,TGCAGTGCTAGCCCTCAGAACGGTCACGAGCAGTACTTC,CSASPQNGHEQYF
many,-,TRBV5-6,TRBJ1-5,TGTGCCAGCAGCTTGAGGGGCTATGGCAATCAGCCCCAGCATTTT,CASSLRGYGNQPQHF
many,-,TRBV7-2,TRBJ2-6,TGTGCCAGCAGCGGTGTCTCTGGGGCCAACGTCCTGACTTTC,CASSGVSGANVLTF
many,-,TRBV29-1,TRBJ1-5,TGCAGCGTTGTACTGGGGAGCAATCAGCCCCAGCATTTT,CSVVLGSNQPQHF
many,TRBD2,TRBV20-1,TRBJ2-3,TGCAGTGCTAGCCCGACTAGCGGGAGACAGGATACGCAGTATTTT,CSASPTSGRQDTQYF
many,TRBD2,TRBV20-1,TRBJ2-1,TGCAGTGCTAGCGCAGTGACTAGCGTCTCTGAGCAGTTCTTC,CSASAVTSVSEQFF
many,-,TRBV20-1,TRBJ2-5,TGCAGTGCTAGAGATGTTCGGGGGGCGCGTCCCCAGACCCAGTACTTC,CSARDVRGARPQTQYF
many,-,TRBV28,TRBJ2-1,-,CASSSSGLAGTEQFF
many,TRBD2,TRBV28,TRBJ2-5,TGTGCCAGCACTAATGGAGGGAAGCGGGAGGGGAGAGAGACCCAGTACTTC,CASTNGGKREGRETQYF
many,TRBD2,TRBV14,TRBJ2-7,TGTGCCAGCAGCCAAGTATCTAGCGGGAGGGGCGAGCAGTACTTC,CASSQVSSGRGEQYF
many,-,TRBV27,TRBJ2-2,TGTGCCAGCAGGGACCGTTCCGCCGGGGAGCTGTTTTTT,CASRDRSAGELFF
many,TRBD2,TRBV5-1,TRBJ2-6,TGCGCCAGCAGCTCGGGGGGGCTTGGGGCCAACGTCCTGACTTTC,CASSSGGLGANVLTF
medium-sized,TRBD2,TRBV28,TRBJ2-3,TGTGCCAGCAGTAACAGACTAGCGGGAAATACAGATACGCAGTATTTT,CASSNRLAGNTDTQYF
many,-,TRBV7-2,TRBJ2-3,TGTGCCAGCAGCTTAGATGGGGGGGCTGCAGATACGCAGTATTTT,CASSLDGGAADTQYF
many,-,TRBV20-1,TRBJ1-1,TGCAGTGCCCTCCTCGTGACAGGTTTCGTGGGGAACACTGAAGCTTTCTTT,CSALLVTGFVGNTEAFF
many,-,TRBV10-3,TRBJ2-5,TGTGCCATCAGTTTACAGGGTAGGGAGACCCAGTACTTC,CAISLQGRETQYF
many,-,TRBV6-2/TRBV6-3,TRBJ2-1,TGTGCCAGCAGTTACCAGACTAGTGGATACAATGAGCAGTTCTTC,CASSYQTSGYNEQFF
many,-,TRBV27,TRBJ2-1,TGTGCCAGCAAGGGGTGGGGGTCCTACAATGAGCAGTTCTTC,CASKGWGSYNEQFF
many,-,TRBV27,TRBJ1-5,TGTGCCAGCAGTTTTTCTCCCATCTCGCCCCAGCATTTT,CASSFSPISPQHF
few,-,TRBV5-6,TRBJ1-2,TGTGCCAGCAGCCGTGGACAGAGAGGGGACTATGGCTACACCTTC,CASSRGQRGDYGYTF
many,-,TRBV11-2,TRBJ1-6,TGTGCCAGCAGCTTCGGTGCAGGACTTAATAATTCACCCCTCCACTTT,CASSFGAGLNNSPLHF
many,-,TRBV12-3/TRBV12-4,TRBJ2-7,TGTGCCATCGCGGCTGGGGGGGCGAGCGAGCAGTACTTC,CAIAAGGASEQYF
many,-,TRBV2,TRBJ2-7,TGTGCCAGCAGTCCGGCCCCGGGCCACTACGAGCAGTACTTC,CASSPAPGHYEQYF
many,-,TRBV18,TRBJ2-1,TGTGCCAGCTCCGGGACTCGGGATTACAATGAGCAGTTCTTC,CASSGTRDYNEQFF
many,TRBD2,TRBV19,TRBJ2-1,TGTGCCAGTAGGTCACTAGCGGGAGTTGTCGATGAGCAGTTCTTC,CASRSLAGVVDEQFF